This record looks at one T cell receptor (beta chain) sequence and its context. It lacks a known antigen. No per-base quality is available; no much larger clone lies one base away. The CDR3 regions of human TCRbeta chains were analyzed by immunosequencing. Under the source paper's analysis protocol: TCRs in the repertoires were matched against a reference library of SARS-CoV-2-specific TCRs that had been generated with the MIRA antigen-specificity platform. Breadth was defined as the fraction of unique TCRs that were SARS-CoV-2-associated, and depth was defined as the fraction of total T cells that were SARS-CoV-2-associated. Using the MIRA data, each spike-specific TCR was mapped to the spike region that the TCR reacts to and placed in a CD4 or CD8 class. Log10-transformed breadth and depth values were compared by one-way ANOVA with Sidak's multiple comparisons tests. Not all clones reach the TCRdb copy of this immuneACCESS table, which keeps in-frame sequences only. Checked studies attribute under half of the gap to unresolved V genes and leave the rest unexplained. V and J calls and clone size are those listed in that table; D and trimming were worked out from the DNA. For this sample the table gives about 140,000 clones, of which about four fifths were detected only once. Together, the top ten hold over 3.5% of the sample.

CDR1 and CDR2 are read off the germline V gene as MNHNS and SASEGT. From the cysteine up to the phenylalanine, the CDR3 has a length of 16 residues. Only the CDR3 portion is preserved as DNA: 48 bases, with reading frame beginning at the first base. V and J are trimmed by 4 bases and 6 bases, and the gene matches miss 12 bases of the junction. The record originates from a study of T cell responses to AZD1222 COVID-19 vaccine (dated by TCRdb to 2020 to 2022). Context from the whole study: AZD1222 recipients given second doses at about 4 weeks or at about 12 weeks were pooled, since spike-specific TCR depth and breadth were not found to differ between the two schedules. A total of around 240 trial participants underwent TCR sequencing, of whom around 200 received two doses of AZD1222 and roughly 25 received two doses of the MenACWY control vaccine. Enrollment into the trials was organized by age into subgroups of 18-55, 56-69 and 70-plus years, and those subgroups contained approximately 150, 30 and 60 TCR-sequenced participants, respectively.

The sample's time point label, in plain terms: baseline before first vaccination. Vaccinee samples came from UK trials COV001 and COV002, including a single-blind randomized controlled phase 2/3 trial of AZD1222 (ChAdOx1 nCoV-19) in healthy adults. For TCRbeta chain sequencing, PBMC samples were collected from trial participants at day 0 and at day 28 after the second dose. The investigation overall reported the following: Spike-specific TCR breadth and depth rose significantly after two AZD1222 doses compared with day 0 and with MenACWY recipients. CD4 TCRs associated with the vaccine covered the entire spike protein, and the dominant responses were in regions 160-218 and 743-854. Because no samples from the day 14 peak response were available, repertoires could be characterized only after the peak T cell response. Epitopes outside the regions mutated in the B.1.351 and B.1.1.7 variants were reportedly recognized by nearly half of the unique spike-specific TCRs. Most participants were white British and females outnumbered males, and the authors suggested that clonal diversity may have been underestimated. In the small 56-69-year group, the increase in depth fell short of significance, most likely because of low power. Conclusions about previously exposed vaccinees are limited because only five to seven AZD1222 recipients were SARS-CoV-2 seropositive at baseline.

This sequence was found in an adult in good health. The chain is assembled from TRBV6-1 and TRBJ1-1, and TRBD1 matches 9 of the central bases. The input for sequencing was peripheral blood, taken on day 0 of AZD1222 vaccination. The bases are TGTGCCAGCAGTGGGGACAGGGCCTTGCCCGTCTCTGAAGCTTTCTTT. The translation is CASSGDRALPVSEAFF.